The 20 T cell receptor beta chains listed next were all sequenced from one sample in a study of blood T cell repertoires in COVID-19. TCRdb's copy holds only in-frame clones and misses some; the assay was immunoSEQ multiplex PCR. This table holds some 190,000 clones, more than 75% found once. The sample was PBMCs or T cells enriched from blood (not recorded which). These receptors were collected from a woman aged 50 to 60 with acute COVID-19.

This clone was seen more than once but under ten times. The gene calls are TRBV4-2 and TRBJ2-3; TRBD2 is a possible D gene (5 bases). Germline CDR1 and CDR2: LGHNA and YNFKEQ. This CDR3 is built from 14 residues. V lost 4 bases and J 2 bases, leaving 10 bases between the germline ends. CDR3 coding DNA: TGTGCCAGCAGCCTTCGCCGGGACACAGATACGCAGTATTTT. Translating gives CASSLRRDTDTQYF.

The chain recombines TRBV2 with TRBJ2-2; TRBD1 matches at 7 bases. The germline V gene has CDR1 SNHLY and CDR2 FYNNEI. Unmatched junction bases numbered 2, after V lost 2 bases and J lost 2 bases. The CDR3 has 15 residues. CDR3 bases: TGTGCCAGCAGTGAACAGGGGGTAAACACCGGGGAGCTGTTTTTT. Residues: CASSEQGVNTGELFF. Based on the CDR3 plus reference TRBV2 and TRBJ2-2, the full variable domain is EPEVTQTPSHQVTQMGQEVILRCVPISNHLYFYWYRQILGQKVEFLVSFYNNEISEKSEIFDDQFSVERPDGSNFTLKIRSTKLEDSAMYFCASSEQGVNTGELFFGEGSRLTVL.

The chain has TRBV5-1 and TRBJ2-5, with 7 bases aligning to TRBD2. Germline V gene data show CDR1 as SGHRS and CDR2 as YFSETQ. This CDR3 is built from 13 residues. V was clipped by 5 bases and J by 1 base; unmatched bases: 2. The CDR3 sequence is CASRLAVQETQYF. The CDR3 DNA is TGCGCCAGCAGGCTAGCGGTCCAAGAGACCCAGTACTTC.

This clone showed up just a few times. This chain connects TRBV7-8 to TRBJ2-2, with no clear D. The CDR3 runs to 14 residues. Germline CDR1 and CDR2: SGHVS and FQNEAQ. The V end was cut by 6 bases, the J end by 2 bases, with 10 bases between. This chain's CDR3 is CASSRTENTGELFF. The CDR3 DNA is TGTGCCAGCAGTCGAACAGAAAACACCGGGGAGCTGTTTTTT.

This chain connects TRBV7-9 to TRBJ2-7; 8 nucleotides align to TRBD1. The CDR3 spans 15 residues. The germline V gene has CDR1 SEHNR and CDR2 FQNEAQ (reference sequence). V trimming: 3 bases; J trimming: 4 bases; junction bases outside the gene matches: 8. The CDR3 sequence: CASSLGQAPLYEQYV. The CDR3 nucleotides are TGTGCCAGCAGCTTGGGACAGGCTCCGTTGTACGAGCAGTACGTC.

The V gene is TRBV5-1, the J gene TRBJ1-3; weak D call: TRBD1 (6 bases). Trimming pared 2 bases from V and 4 bases from J, leaving 10 bases between. Germline V gene data show CDR1 as SGHRS and CDR2 as YFSETQ. The CDR3 runs to 14 residues. The CDR3 protein is CASSFGQLGNTIYF. The CDR3 DNA reads TGCGCCAGCAGCTTCGGACAGCTCGGAAACACCATATATTTT. The complete variable domain, with remaining parts taken from reference TRBV5-1 and TRBJ1-3, reads KAGVTQTPRYLIKTRGQQVTLSCSPISGHRSVSWYQQTPGQGLQFLFEYFSETQRNKGNFPGRFSGRQFSNSRSEMNVSTLELGDSALYLCASSFGQLGNTIYFGEGSWLTVV.

The chain joins TRBV5-1 to TRBJ2-1, with D possibly TRBD2 on 6 matching bases. Trimming removed 3 bases from V and 1 base from J, with 14 bases in between. CDR3 size: 16 residues. CDR1 and CDR2 (germline): SGHRS, YFSETQ. In DNA form, the CDR3 reads TGCGCCAGCAGCTCACAAGGGGAGGTGTCCTACAATGAGCAGTTCTTC. It codes for CASSSQGEVSYNEQFF.

V is TRBV28 and J is TRBJ1-2, with 7 bases lining up with TRBD1. Losses at the gene ends were 5 bases for V and 8 bases for J; bases not matched to a gene: 5. The CDR3 extends over 12 amino acids. Germline loops: CDR1 MDHEN, CDR2 SYDVKM. The CDR3 DNA reads TGTGCCAGCAGTCTAACAGGGGTCGGCTACACCTTC. Encoded protein: CASSLTGVGYTF.

The chain recombines TRBV24-1 with TRBJ2-5; D gene uncertain. The V gene's germline CDR1 is KGHDR and CDR2 SFDVKD. There are 16 residues in the CDR3. V lost 4 bases and J 3 bases, leaving 17 bases between the germline ends. As DNA, the CDR3 is TGTGCCACCAGTGACCCAAGACAAACGAATGAAGAGACCCAGTACTTC. This translates into CATSDPRQTNEETQYF.

V is TRBV7-3 and J is TRBJ2-2; D call uncertain. Germline CDR1 and CDR2: SGHTA and FQGTGA. The germline V and J ends were trimmed by 5 bases and 4 bases, with 14 bases remaining between them. This CDR3 comprises 15 residues. The CDR3 is CASSQSNVGTGELFF. CDR3 coding DNA: TGTGCCAGCAGCCAATCTAATGTCGGCACCGGGGAGCTGTTTTTT.

In its sample, this clone was seen a few times. The chain combines TRBV7-2 with TRBJ2-7, with 10 positions matching TRBD2. Germline trimming cut 2 bases from V and 4 bases from J; bases unmatched to any gene: 5. This CDR3 has 15 residues. The V gene's germline CDR1 is SGHTA and CDR2 FQGNSA. The CDR3 loop is CASSLKAGGRYEQYV. The CDR3 nucleotides are TGTGCCAGCAGCTTAAAAGCGGGGGGGCGGTACGAGCAGTACGTC.

The chain couples TRBV24-1 to TRBJ1-6; no firm D call. Trimming pared 12 bases from V and 9 bases from J, leaving 20 bases between. CDR3 length equals 14 residues. From germline, CDR1 is KGHDR and CDR2 SFDVKD. CDR3 residues: CAAARANPSSPLHF. The CDR3, as DNA: TGTGCCGCCGCCCGCGCGAACCCTTCTTCACCCCTCCACTTT.

Only one count was recorded for this clone. The rearrangement joins TRBV4-1 to TRBJ1-5; 10 bases match TRBD1. Germline-derived CDR1 and CDR2 are MGHRA and YSYEKL. V was clipped by 4 bases and J by 7 bases; unmatched bases: 7. This CDR3 comprises 15 residues. For the CDR3, the DNA is TGCGCCAGCAGCCGGACCGGGACAGGGGTCCAGCCCCAGCATTTT. Translation: CASSRTGTGVQPQHF.

This clone was seen just once. The V call is TRBV9, the J call TRBJ2-1; 7 bases map to TRBD2. The trim removed 0 bases at V and 5 bases at J, leaving 5 bases unmatched. This CDR3 has 15 amino acids. Germline V gene data show CDR1 as SGDLS and CDR2 as YYNGEE. The CDR3 protein is CASSVGGGLHNEQFF. In DNA form, the CDR3 reads TGTGCCAGCAGCGTAGGGGGAGGGTTGCACAATGAGCAGTTCTTC.

The chain combines TRBV9 with TRBJ2-3, with D possibly being TRBD2 (6 bases). Germline V CDR1 and CDR2: SGDLS, YYNGEE. Trimming pared 6 bases from V and 2 bases from J, leaving 28 bases between. The CDR3 covers 19 residues. The CDR3 reads CASTRLPREDAGITDTQYF. CDR3 sequence (DNA): TGTGCCAGCACCCGCCTTCCCCGGGAAGACGCGGGGATCACAGATACGCAGTATTTT.

The J gene is TRBJ1-6, the V gene TRBV5-6, with 10 bases identical to TRBD1. The CDR3 consists of 19 residues. Germline trimming cut 1 base from V and 9 bases from J; bases unmatched to any gene: 16. Germline loops: CDR1 SGHDT, CDR2 YYEEEE. CDR3 DNA sequence: TGTGCCAGCAGCTTGCTGGGACAGGGGATTGGGATACAAGGTTCACCCCTCCACTTT. It codes for CASSLLGQGIGIQGSPLHF. Variable domain in full (rest from reference TRBV5-6 and TRBJ1-6): DAGVTQSPTHLIKTRGQQVTLRCSPKSGHDTVSWYQQALGQGPQFIFQYYEEEERQRGNFPDRFSGHQFPNYSSELNVNALLLGDSALYLCASSLLGQGIGIQGSPLHFGNGTRLTVT.

Points on this clone: The same CDR3 arises from other DNA sequences in this sample as well. The V gene is TRBV28, the J gene TRBJ1-2; D gene unclear. In germline, CDR1 is MDHEN, CDR2 SYDVKM. The CDR3 loop spans 11 amino acids. Trimming shortened V by 4 bases and J by 7 bases, and 7 bases separated the two germline ends. In nucleotides, the CDR3 is TGTGCCAGCAGTTCCTCGGGTGGCTACACCTTC. It is translated as CASSSSGGYTF.

This clone was seen more than once but under ten times. The rearrangement links TRBV24-1 to TRBJ2-3; 7 bases align to TRBD2. The CDR3 runs to 16 residues. The germline CDR1 and CDR2 sequences are KGHDR and SFDVKD. The trim removed 0 bases at V and 3 bases at J, leaving 5 bases unmatched. In DNA, the CDR3 is TGTGCCACCAGTGATTTGGTTTTCGGGGGGACAGATACGCAGTATTTT. The encoded protein is CATSDLVFGGTDTQYF.

The chain links TRBV28 to TRBJ1-1; D might be TRBD1 (5 bases). The germline V gene encodes CDR1 MDHEN and CDR2 SYDVKM. V dropped 5 bases and J dropped 10 bases, with 20 bases sitting between them. This CDR3 has 14 amino acids. CDR3 in amino acids: CASSLGGQGYRAFF. The CDR3 DNA is TGTGCCAGCAGTCTTGGTGGCCAGGGATACCGAGCTTTCTTT.

In regard to this clone: In the same sample, other DNA sequences code for this CDR3. The CDR3 spells CASSSQGAGANVLTF. CDR3 DNA: TGTGCCAGCAGCTCCCAGGGCGCTGGGGCCAACGTCCTGACTTTC. The chain employs TRBV11-2 and TRBJ2-6, with D possibly TRBD1 on 5 matching bases. The CDR3 runs 15 residues. Trimming removed 4 bases from V and 2 bases from J, with 9 bases in between. Looked up from germline, CDR1 is SGHAT and CDR2 is FQNNGV.